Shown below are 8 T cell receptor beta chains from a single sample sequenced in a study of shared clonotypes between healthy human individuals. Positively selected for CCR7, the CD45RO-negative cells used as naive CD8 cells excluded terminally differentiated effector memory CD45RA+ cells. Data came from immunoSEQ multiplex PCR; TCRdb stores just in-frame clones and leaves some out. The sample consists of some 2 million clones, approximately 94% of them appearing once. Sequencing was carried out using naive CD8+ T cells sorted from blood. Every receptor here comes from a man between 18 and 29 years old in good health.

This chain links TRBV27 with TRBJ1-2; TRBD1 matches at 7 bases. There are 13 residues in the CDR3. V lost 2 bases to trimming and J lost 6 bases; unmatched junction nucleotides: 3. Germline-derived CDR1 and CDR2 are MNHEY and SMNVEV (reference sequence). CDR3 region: CASSLTGVNGYTF. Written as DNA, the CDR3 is TGTGCCAGCAGTTTAACAGGGGTTAATGGCTACACCTTC.

CDR3 sequence (DNA): TGTGCCAGCAGTGAAGAAGACAGGGGCGATCCAACTAATGAAAAACTGTTTTTT. Its translation is CASSEEDRGDPTNEKLFF. V gene TRBV2 combines with J gene TRBJ1-4, with 8 nucleotides matching TRBD1. The CDR3 loop spans 18 amino acids. In germline, CDR1 is SNHLY, CDR2 FYNNEI. The trim removed 1 base at V and 0 bases at J, leaving 7 bases unmatched.

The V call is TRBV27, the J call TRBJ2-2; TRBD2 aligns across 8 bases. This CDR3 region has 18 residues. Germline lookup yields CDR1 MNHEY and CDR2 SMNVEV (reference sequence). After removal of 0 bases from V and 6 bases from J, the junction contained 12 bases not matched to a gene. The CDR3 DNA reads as TGTGCCAGCAGTTTATCGGACCGTAGAGCGGGAGACGCCGGGGAGCTGTTTTTT. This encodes CASSLSDRRAGDAGELFF.

CDR3 loop: CASCRDNSYEQYF. In nucleotides, the CDR3 is TGTGCCAGCTGCCGGGACAACTCCTACGAGCAGTACTTC. V gene TRBV7-9 combines with J gene TRBJ2-7, with D perhaps TRBD1 (6 bases). Germline V gives CDR1 SEHNR, CDR2 FQNEAQ (reference sequence). V lost 8 bases and J lost 0, with 11 bases in between. This CDR3 has 13 residues.

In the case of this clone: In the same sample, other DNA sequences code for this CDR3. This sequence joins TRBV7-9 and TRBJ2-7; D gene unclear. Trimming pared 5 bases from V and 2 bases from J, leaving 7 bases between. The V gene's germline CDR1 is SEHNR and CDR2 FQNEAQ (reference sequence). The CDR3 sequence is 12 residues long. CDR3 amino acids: CASSPDPYEQYF. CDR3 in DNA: TGTGCCAGCAGCCCGGACCCCTACGAGCAGTACTTC.

The CDR3 nucleotides are TGTGCTAGTGGTTCGCTGACAGGGGGCGTGGAGACCCAGTACTTC. It yields the protein CASGSLTGGVETQYF. The chain carries TRBV12-5 and TRBJ2-5; 10 nucleotides match TRBD1. V shed 4 bases and J 5 bases; nucleotides not matched to a gene: 7. There are 15 residues in the CDR3. Germline CDR1 reads LGHNT; CDR2 reads FRNRAP.

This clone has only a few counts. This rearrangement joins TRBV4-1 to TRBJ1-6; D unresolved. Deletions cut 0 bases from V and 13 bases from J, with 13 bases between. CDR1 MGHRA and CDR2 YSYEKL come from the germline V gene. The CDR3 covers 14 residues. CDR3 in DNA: TGCGCCAGCAGCCAAGACAACACGATAGGGCCCCTCCACTTT. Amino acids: CASSQDNTIGPLHF.

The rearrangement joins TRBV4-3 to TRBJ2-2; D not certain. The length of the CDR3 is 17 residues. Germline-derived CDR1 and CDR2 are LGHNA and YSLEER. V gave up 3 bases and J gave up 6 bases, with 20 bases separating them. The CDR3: CASSQKSATSVAGELFF. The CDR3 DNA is TGCGCCAGCAGCCAGAAGAGTGCGACGTCGGTGGCCGGGGAGCTGTTTTTT.